This TCR beta chain was retrieved from a study of blood T cell repertoires in COVID-19. In the study overall: T cells, B-cell-depleted T cells, or PBMCs provided the cDNA or gDNA that served as material.

This clone has a single count. In the study's own analysis: Reference gene primer amplification gave estimated nucleated cell counts. The repertoire was sequenced with immunoSEQ multiplex PCR; TCRdb's copy has only in-frame clones and lacks some. For V, J and clone size, that table is used; D and trimming come from the DNA. Of 140,000 or so clones listed, 65% to 85% are singletons. V lost 5 bases and J 7 bases, leaving 9 bases between the germline ends. Germline V gives CDR1 SEHNR, CDR2 FQNEAQ (reference sequence). This CDR3 spans 12 amino acids. The receptor's source is a woman aged 45-59 years with acute or convalescent COVID-19. The sequencing sample was made of peripheral blood. This rearrangement joins TRBV7-9 to TRBJ2-1; a possible D gene is TRBD1 (6 bases). In DNA form, the CDR3 reads TGTGCCAGCAGCCCGCAGGGGAATGAGCAGTTCTTC. Translated: CASSPQGNEQFF.